This T cell receptor (beta chain) was found in a study of cytomegalovirus exposure and HLA in healthy donors. Vbeta (60) and Jbeta (13) primers were used in the PCR. Some clones are missing from TCRdb's copy, which holds only in-frame ones; the method was immunoSEQ multiplex PCR. The sample consists of roughly 180,000 clones, around 74% of them appearing once. CDR1 is SGHDN and CDR2 is FVKESK in the germline V gene. The junction had 6 bases not matched to a gene; V was cut back by 2 bases and J by 7 bases. This CDR3 spans 14 amino acids. General observations from the study: Most observed TCR sequences were rare, whereas some public TCRs were detected in many donors.

As concerns this clone: The target antigen is unknown.

This rearrangement joins TRBV14 to TRBJ2-5, with TRBD2 identical over 8 bases. This sequence originates from a female donor in good health and CMV-seronegative. Sequencing was performed on PBMCs. DNA for the CDR3: TGTGCCAGCAGCCAACTAGCGGGCTCGGGGACCCAGTACTTC. Protein: CASSQLAGSGTQYF. Supplemented by reference TRBV14 and TRBJ2-5, the full variable domain reads EAGVTQFPSHSVIEKGQTVTLRCDPISGHDNLYWYRRVMGKEIKFLLHFVKESKQDESGMPNNRFLAERTGGTYSTLKVQPAELEDSGVYFCASSQLAGSGTQYFGPGTRLLVL.